These 24 T cell receptor beta chains were all obtained from the same sample, sequenced in a study of blood T cell repertoires in COVID-19. Some clones are missing from TCRdb's copy, which holds only in-frame ones; the method was immunoSEQ multiplex PCR. The repertoire holds over 45,000 clones, about four fifths seen once, with roughly 8% in the top ten. Source material: peripheral blood. The receptor source for this set is a woman over 75 with acute or convalescent COVID-19.

This chain joins TRBV28 and TRBJ2-7, with 7 bases that match TRBD1. The CDR3 length is 14 residues. Germline loops: CDR1 MDHEN, CDR2 SYDVKM. V trimming: 3 bases; J trimming: 2 bases; junction bases outside the gene matches: 4. The CDR3: CASSFPGTAYEQYF. In DNA, the CDR3 is TGTGCCAGCAGTTTTCCCGGGACAGCCTACGAGCAGTACTTC.

This CDR3 is CASSLAGGAYYNEQFF. The CDR3 nucleotides read TGTGCCAGCAGCTTAGCAGGGGGGGCTTATTACAATGAGCAGTTCTTC. The chain uses TRBV7-9 and TRBJ2-1; D perhaps matches TRBD2 (7 bases). Per germline, CDR1 SEHNR and CDR2 FQNEAQ (reference sequence). V was cut by 0 bases and J by 4 bases, with 13 bases left in between. The CDR3 is 16 amino acids.

The genes are TRBV19 and TRBJ2-1; TRBD2 agrees at 10 bases. The V and J ends lost 3 bases and 0 bases, in that order; junction bases with no gene match: 5. The CDR3 covers 17 residues. In germline, CDR1 is LNHDA, CDR2 SQIVND (reference sequence). The CDR3 DNA reads as TGTGCCAGTAGTATCCCCGGACTAGCGGACTCCTACAATGAGCAGTTCTTC. As protein: CASSIPGLADSYNEQFF.

The chain combines TRBV2 with TRBJ2-4; TRBD2 matches at 9 bases. The V gene end was trimmed by 1 base and the J gene end by 9 bases; junction bases not matched to a gene: 7. The CDR3 loop spans 15 amino acids. Germline V gene data show CDR1 as SNHLY and CDR2 as FYNNEI. The CDR3 coding sequence is TGTGCCAGCAGTGAAGTTGGACTAGCGTCAGGCATTCAGTACTTC. This translates into CASSEVGLASGIQYF.

V gene TRBV12-3 or TRBV12-4 combines with J gene TRBJ1-2; D may be TRBD1 (5 bases). CDR3 length equals 13 residues. Trimming pared 6 bases from V and 8 bases from J, leaving 16 bases between. DNA for the CDR3: TGTGCCAGCAGCCCATTCCGACAGTTAGGCTACACCTTC. It is translated as CASSPFRQLGYTF.

This chain links TRBV5-4 with TRBJ1-2; TRBD1 matches at 11 bases. Germline V gene data show CDR1 as SGHNT and CDR2 as YYREEE (reference sequence). J was trimmed by 6 bases and V by 3 bases; bases with no gene match: 13. CDR3 length equals 17 residues. The CDR3 region is CASSSTRDRGFLDGYTF. The DNA of the CDR3 is TGTGCCAGCAGCTCCACCCGGGACAGGGGGTTTTTAGATGGCTACACCTTC.

The chain employs TRBV29-1 and TRBJ2-5; D perhaps matches TRBD1 (6 bases). From germline, CDR1 is SQVTM and CDR2 ANQGSEA. Trimming took 4 bases from V and 2 from J, leaving 17 bases between them. This CDR3 is 15 amino acids long. CDR3 sequence reads: CSVGNWRTEQETQYF. Here the CDR3 DNA reads TGCAGCGTTGGGAATTGGAGGACAGAACAAGAGACCCAGTACTTC.

The J gene is TRBJ2-5, the V gene TRBV15; D remains unclear. The CDR3 contains 14 residues. CDR1 LNHNV and CDR2 YYDKDF come from the germline V gene (reference sequence). Trimming took off 1 base at V and 3 bases at J, with 9 bases between the two ends. The CDR3 nucleotides read TGTGCCACCAGCAGAGTAAGACTTGAAGAGACCCAGTACTTC. It yields the protein CATSRVRLEETQYF.

The chain joins TRBV27 to TRBJ2-7; 11 nucleotides align to TRBD2. This CDR3 is 13 amino acids long. V trimming: 8 bases; J trimming: 2 bases; junction bases outside the gene matches: 2. Per the germline V gene, CDR1 is MNHEY and CDR2 is SMNVEV (reference sequence). The CDR3 sequence: CASGTSGAYEQYF. DNA of the CDR3: TGTGCCAGCGGGACTAGCGGAGCCTACGAGCAGTACTTC.

The chain joins TRBV19 to TRBJ2-7, with D possibly being TRBD1 (5 bases). Germline V CDR1 and CDR2: LNHDA, SQIVND (reference sequence). This CDR3 contains 14 residues. V lost 4 bases, J lost 0 bases, and 10 bases lay in between. The CDR3 coding sequence is TGTGCCAGTAGTAAACAGGTCCGCTCCTACGAGCAGTACTTC. Translated, it gives CASSKQVRSYEQYF.

The chain has TRBV18 and TRBJ1-1; 7 bases line up with TRBD1. CDR1 KGHSH and CDR2 LQKENI come from the germline V gene. Trimming at V came to 1 base and at J to 4 bases, leaving 3 bases not matched to a gene. The CDR3 has 14 residues. The CDR3 DNA is TGTGCCAGCTCACCACAAGGGGACAGCACTGAAGCTTTCTTT. As protein: CASSPQGDSTEAFF.

The chain joins TRBV4-1 to TRBJ2-5; tentatively, D is TRBD2 (5 bases). This CDR3 has 14 amino acids. V was clipped by 2 bases and J by 2 bases, with 9 bases between them. Germline assignment: CDR1 MGHRA and CDR2 YSYEKL. CDR3 sequence reads: CASSQWEHQETQYF. CDR3 sequence (DNA): TGCGCCAGCAGCCAATGGGAGCATCAAGAGACCCAGTACTTC.

The rearrangement joins TRBV6-6 to TRBJ2-6; TRBD1 agrees at 9 bases. The germline gives CDR1 MNHNY, CDR2 SVGAGI (reference sequence). After removal of 6 bases from V and 0 bases from J, the junction contained 3 bases not matched to a gene. The CDR3 spans 16 residues. The CDR3: CASRGTGTSGANVLTF. CDR3 bases: TGTGCCAGCAGGGGGACAGGGACCTCTGGGGCCAACGTCCTGACTTTC.

This clone came up once. V and J are TRBV7-3 and TRBJ2-1, with TRBD2 identical over 10 bases. The CDR3 is 17 amino acids. J lost 7 bases, V lost 5 bases, and 14 bases had no gene match. Germline V gene lookup returns CDR1 SGHTA and CDR2 FQGTGA. CDR3 in amino acids: CASSPRGAGGLVNEQFF. The CDR3 coding sequence is TGTGCCAGCAGCCCCAGGGGAGCGGGAGGGCTTGTAAATGAGCAGTTCTTC.

The rearrangement links TRBV2 to TRBJ2-1, with 8 bases lining up with TRBD2. J was trimmed by 4 bases and V by 7 bases; bases with no gene match: 9. Germline V CDR1 and CDR2: SNHLY, FYNNEI. There are 15 residues in the CDR3. The CDR3 bases are TGTGCCAGCACGGGGACGGGAGGGCATTACAATGAGCAGTTCTTC. Amino acids: CASTGTGGHYNEQFF.

This chain uses TRBV19 with TRBJ2-7; TRBD2 matches at 11 bases. Germline CDR1 LNHDA, CDR2 SQIVND (reference sequence). The CDR3 consists of 16 residues. Losses at the gene ends were 3 bases for V and 3 bases for J; bases not matched to a gene: 7. CDR3 coding DNA: TGTGCCAGTAGTATTGCCCTCACTAGCGGGGGCTACGAGCAGTACTTC. Its translation: CASSIALTSGGYEQYF.

The rearrangement joins TRBV5-4 to TRBJ1-2; 7 positions agree with TRBD1. CDR3 length: 15 residues. After removal of 4 bases from V and 4 bases from J, the junction contained 10 bases not matched to a gene. Germline V CDR1 and CDR2: SGHNT, YYREEE (reference sequence). The CDR3 is CASSLGRGASYGYTF. The DNA of the CDR3 is TGTGCCAGCAGCCTGGGCAGGGGGGCATCCTATGGCTACACCTTC.

This clone was observed at least ten times. The chain links TRBV19 to TRBJ1-1; maybe TRBD1 (5 bases). The CDR3 loop spans 11 amino acids. V was shortened by 5 bases and J by 11 bases, with 12 bases between the two germline ends. Germline lookup yields CDR1 LNHDA and CDR2 SQIVND (reference sequence). CDR3 bases: TGTGCCAGTAGTGAACAGAAGGGGGCTTTCTTT. As protein: CASSEQKGAFF. Full variable domain (outside the CDR3, taken from reference TRBV19 and TRBJ1-1): DGGITQSPKYLFRKEGQNVTLSCEQNLNHDAMYWYRQDPGQGLRLIYYSQIVNDFQKGDIAEGYSVSREKKESFPLTVTSAQKNPTAFYLCASSEQKGAFFGQGTRLTVV.

The J gene is TRBJ2-5, the V gene TRBV29-1; 8 positions agree with TRBD1. CDR1 is SQVTM and CDR2 is ANQGSEA in the germline V gene. This CDR3 contains 13 residues. The junction had 10 bases not matched to a gene; V was cut back by 6 bases and J by 7 bases. The CDR3 coding sequence is TGCAGCGTGGAGACAGGGGAAGAGGTGACCCAGTACTTC. This encodes CSVETGEEVTQYF.

This rearrangement joins TRBV28 to TRBJ2-7, with 11 positions matching TRBD2. This CDR3 is built from 14 residues. V was clipped by 5 bases and J by 4 bases; unmatched bases: 4. The germline V gene encodes CDR1 MDHEN and CDR2 SYDVKM. CDR3 bases: TGTGCCAGCAGTCTTCTAGCGGGGGGTTACGAGCAGTACTTC. It codes for CASSLLAGGYEQYF.

This sequence joins TRBV4-1 and TRBJ2-4; TRBD1 matches at 7 bases. Per the germline V gene, CDR1 is MGHRA and CDR2 is YSYEKL. The trim removed 3 bases at V and 0 bases at J, leaving 8 bases unmatched. This CDR3 has 17 amino acids. The CDR3 spells CASSHIQGSVAKNIQYF. CDR3 DNA: TGCGCCAGCAGCCATATACAGGGGTCCGTAGCCAAAAACATTCAGTACTTC.

The chain uses TRBV7-9 and TRBJ1-6; D remains unclear. V was shortened by 1 base and J by 14 bases, with 9 bases between the two germline ends. Germline CDR1 SEHNR, CDR2 FQNEAQ (reference sequence). The CDR3 has 12 residues. Here the CDR3 reads CASSLGLGALHF. CDR3 in DNA: TGTGCCAGCAGCTTAGGACTCGGGGCCCTCCACTTT.

The genes are TRBV5-1 and TRBJ2-2; TRBD2 matches at 11 bases. J was trimmed by 4 bases and V by 4 bases; bases with no gene match: 0. The CDR3 loop spans 14 amino acids. Per germline, CDR1 SGHRS and CDR2 YFSETQ. CDR3 in amino acids: CASSGTSGTGELFF. CDR3 bases: TGCGCCAGCAGCGGGACTAGCGGCACCGGGGAGCTGTTTTTT.

The chain employs TRBV30 and TRBJ1-1, with no clear D. The CDR3 is 14 amino acids. Per germline, CDR1 GTSNPN and CDR2 SVGIG (reference sequence). Deletions cut 3 bases from V and 7 bases from J, with 18 bases between. The CDR3 region is CAWSVPRGILEAFF. The DNA for the CDR3 is TGTGCCTGGAGCGTTCCGCGAGGGATTCTTGAAGCTTTCTTT. The full variable domain, its missing parts supplied by reference TRBV30 and TRBJ1-1, is SQTIHQWPATLVQPVGSPLSLECTVEGTSNPNLYWYRQAAGRGLQLLFYSVGIGQISSEVPQNLSASRPQDRQFILSSKKLLLSDSGFYLCAWSVPRGILEAFFGQGTRLTVV.